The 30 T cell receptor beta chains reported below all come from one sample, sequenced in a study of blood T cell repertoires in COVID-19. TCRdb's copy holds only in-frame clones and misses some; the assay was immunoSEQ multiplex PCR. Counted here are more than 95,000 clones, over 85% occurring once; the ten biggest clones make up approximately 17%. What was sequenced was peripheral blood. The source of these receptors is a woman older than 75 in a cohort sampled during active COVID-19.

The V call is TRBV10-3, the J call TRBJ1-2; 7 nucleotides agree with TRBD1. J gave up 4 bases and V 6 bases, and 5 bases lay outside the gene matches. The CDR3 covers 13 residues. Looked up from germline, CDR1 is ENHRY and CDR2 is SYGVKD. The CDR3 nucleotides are TGTGCCATCAGCGAAGGGGGCAGCTATGGCTACACCTTC. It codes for CAISEGGSYGYTF.

CDR3 in DNA: TGTGCCAGCAGCTTCGGGACAGCTAACTATGGCTACACCTTC. Its translation is CASSFGTANYGYTF. V gene TRBV7-9 combines with J gene TRBJ1-2; 7 bases are shared with TRBD1. V lost 3 bases to trimming and J lost 0 bases; unmatched junction nucleotides: 1. The CDR3 totals 14 residues. Germline V gives CDR1 SEHNR, CDR2 FQNEAQ (reference sequence).

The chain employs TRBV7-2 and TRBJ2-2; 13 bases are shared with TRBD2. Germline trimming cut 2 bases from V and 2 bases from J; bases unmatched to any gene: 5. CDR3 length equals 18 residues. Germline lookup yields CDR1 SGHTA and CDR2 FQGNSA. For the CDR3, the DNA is TGTGCCAGCAGCTTACTAGGGACTAGCGGGGCCAACACCGGGGAGCTGTTTTTT. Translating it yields CASSLLGTSGANTGELFF.

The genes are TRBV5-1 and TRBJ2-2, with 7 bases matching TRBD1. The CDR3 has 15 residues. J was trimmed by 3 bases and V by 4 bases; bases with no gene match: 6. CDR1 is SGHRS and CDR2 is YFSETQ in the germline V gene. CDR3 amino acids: CASSERTGDTGELFF. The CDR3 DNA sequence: TGCGCCAGCAGCGAACGGACAGGCGACACCGGGGAGCTGTTTTTT.

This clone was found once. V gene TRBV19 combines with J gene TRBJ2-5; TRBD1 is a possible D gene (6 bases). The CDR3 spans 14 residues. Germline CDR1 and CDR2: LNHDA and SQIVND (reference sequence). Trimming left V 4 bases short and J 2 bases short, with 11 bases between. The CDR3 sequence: CASSTRQEQETQYF. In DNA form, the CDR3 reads TGTGCCAGTAGTACCCGACAGGAACAAGAGACCCAGTACTTC.

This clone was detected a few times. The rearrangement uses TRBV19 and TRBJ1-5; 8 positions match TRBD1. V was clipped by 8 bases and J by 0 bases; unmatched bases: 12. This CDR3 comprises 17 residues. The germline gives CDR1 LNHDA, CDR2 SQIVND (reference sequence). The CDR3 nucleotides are TGTGCCAGTCTCGGACAGGGAGCCCCCTATAGCAATCAGCCCCAGCATTTT. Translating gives CASLGQGAPYSNQPQHF.

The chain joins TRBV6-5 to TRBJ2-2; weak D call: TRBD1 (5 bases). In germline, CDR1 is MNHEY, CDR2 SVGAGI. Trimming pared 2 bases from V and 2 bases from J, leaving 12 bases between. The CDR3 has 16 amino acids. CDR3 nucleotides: TGTGCCAGCAGTTACGTACCCAGGACAAACACCGGGGAGCTGTTTTTT. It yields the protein CASSYVPRTNTGELFF.

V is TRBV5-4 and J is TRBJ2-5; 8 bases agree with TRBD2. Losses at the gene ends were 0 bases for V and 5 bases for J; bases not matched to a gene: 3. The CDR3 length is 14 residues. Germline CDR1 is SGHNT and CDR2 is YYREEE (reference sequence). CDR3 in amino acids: CASSLVTGGETQYF. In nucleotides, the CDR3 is TGTGCCAGCAGCTTGGTTACGGGGGGGGAGACCCAGTACTTC.

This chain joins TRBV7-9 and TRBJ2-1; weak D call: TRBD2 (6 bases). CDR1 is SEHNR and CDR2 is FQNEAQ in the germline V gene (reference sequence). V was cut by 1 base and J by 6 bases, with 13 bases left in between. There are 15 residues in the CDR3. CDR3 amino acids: CASSLVGGSVNEQFF. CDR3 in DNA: TGTGCCAGCAGCTTAGTTGGGGGGAGTGTCAATGAGCAGTTCTTC.

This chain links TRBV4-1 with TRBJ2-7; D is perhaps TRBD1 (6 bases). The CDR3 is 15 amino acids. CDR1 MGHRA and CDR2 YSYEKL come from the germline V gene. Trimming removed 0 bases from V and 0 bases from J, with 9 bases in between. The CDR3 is CASSQEGQSSYEQYF. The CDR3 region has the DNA TGCGCCAGCAGCCAAGAAGGACAGAGCTCCTACGAGCAGTACTTC.

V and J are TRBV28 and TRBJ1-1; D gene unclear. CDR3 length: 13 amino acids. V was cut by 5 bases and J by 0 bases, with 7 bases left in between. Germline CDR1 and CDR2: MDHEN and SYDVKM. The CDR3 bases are TGTGCCAGCAGTCCACTCCTGAACACTGAAGCTTTCTTT. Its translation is CASSPLLNTEAFF.

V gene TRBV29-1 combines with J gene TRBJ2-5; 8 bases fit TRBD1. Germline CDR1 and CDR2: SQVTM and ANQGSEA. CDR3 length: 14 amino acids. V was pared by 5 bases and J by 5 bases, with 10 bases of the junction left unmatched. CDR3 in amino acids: CSVRGRGPMETQYF. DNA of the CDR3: TGCAGCGTTAGGGGCAGGGGGCCGATGGAGACCCAGTACTTC.

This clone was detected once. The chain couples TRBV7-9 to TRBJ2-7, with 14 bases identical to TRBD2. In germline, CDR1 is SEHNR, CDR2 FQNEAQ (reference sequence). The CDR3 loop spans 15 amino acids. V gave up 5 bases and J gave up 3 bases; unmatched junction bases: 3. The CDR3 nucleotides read TGTGCCAGCAGCGGGACTAGCGGGAGTTTCTACGAGCAGTACTTC. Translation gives CASSGTSGSFYEQYF.

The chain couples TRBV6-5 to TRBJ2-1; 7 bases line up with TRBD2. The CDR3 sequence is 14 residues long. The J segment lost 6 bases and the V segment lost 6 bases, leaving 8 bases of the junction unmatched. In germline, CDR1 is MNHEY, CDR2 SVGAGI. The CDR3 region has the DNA TGTGCCAGCAGATTGGGCGGGGGAACCAATGAGCAGTTCTTC. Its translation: CASRLGGGTNEQFF.

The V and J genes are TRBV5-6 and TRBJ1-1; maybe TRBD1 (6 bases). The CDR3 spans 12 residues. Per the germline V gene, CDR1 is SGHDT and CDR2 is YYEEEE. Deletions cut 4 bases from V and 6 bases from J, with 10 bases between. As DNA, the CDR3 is TGTGCCAGCAGCGTACAGGGCCCTGAAGCTTTCTTT. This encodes CASSVQGPEAFF.

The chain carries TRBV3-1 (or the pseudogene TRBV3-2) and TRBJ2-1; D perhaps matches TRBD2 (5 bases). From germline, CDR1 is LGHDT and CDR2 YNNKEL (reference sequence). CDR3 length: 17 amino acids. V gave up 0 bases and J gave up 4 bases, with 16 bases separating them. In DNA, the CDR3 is TGTGCCAGCAGCCAAGAGGCCCACAGCGGCCCTTACAATGAGCAGTTCTTC. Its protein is CASSQEAHSGPYNEQFF.

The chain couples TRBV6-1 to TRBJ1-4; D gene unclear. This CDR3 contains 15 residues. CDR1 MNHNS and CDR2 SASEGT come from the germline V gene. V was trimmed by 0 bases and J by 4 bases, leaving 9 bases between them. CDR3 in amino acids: CASSEAFGLNEKLFF. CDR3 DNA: TGTGCCAGCAGTGAAGCCTTCGGACTTAATGAAAAACTGTTTTTT.

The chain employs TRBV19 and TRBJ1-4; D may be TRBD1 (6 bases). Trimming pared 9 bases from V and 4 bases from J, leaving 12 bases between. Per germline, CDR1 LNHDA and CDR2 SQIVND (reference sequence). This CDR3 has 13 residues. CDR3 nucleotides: TGTGCCAGCACCGGGACACTTAATGAAAAACTGTTTTTT. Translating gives CASTGTLNEKLFF.

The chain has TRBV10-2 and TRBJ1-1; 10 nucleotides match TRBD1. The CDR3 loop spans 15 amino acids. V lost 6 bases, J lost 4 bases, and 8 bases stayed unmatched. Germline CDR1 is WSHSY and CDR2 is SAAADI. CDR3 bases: TGCGCCAGCAGACCGACAGGGGGCCTCGGCACTGAAGCTTTCTTT. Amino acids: CASRPTGGLGTEAFF.

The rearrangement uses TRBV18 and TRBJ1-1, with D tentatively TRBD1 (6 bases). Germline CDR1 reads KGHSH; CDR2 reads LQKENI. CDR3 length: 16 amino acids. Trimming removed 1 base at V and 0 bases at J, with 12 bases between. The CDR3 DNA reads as TGTGCCAGCTCACCACTGGGGGCTGGGATGAACACTGAAGCTTTCTTT. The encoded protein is CASSPLGAGMNTEAFF.

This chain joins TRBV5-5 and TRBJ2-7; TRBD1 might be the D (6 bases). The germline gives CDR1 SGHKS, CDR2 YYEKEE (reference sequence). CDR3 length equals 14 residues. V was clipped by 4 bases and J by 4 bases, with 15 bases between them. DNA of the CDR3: TGTGCCAGCAGCACCGACGGACAGCCTTACGAGCAGTACTTC. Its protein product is CASSTDGQPYEQYF. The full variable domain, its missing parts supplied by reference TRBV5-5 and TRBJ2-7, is DAGVTQSPTHLIKTRGQQVTLRCSPISGHKSVSWYQQVLGQGPQFIFQYYEKEERGRGNFPDRFSARQFPNYSSELNVNALLLGDSALYLCASSTDGQPYEQYFGPGTRLTVT.

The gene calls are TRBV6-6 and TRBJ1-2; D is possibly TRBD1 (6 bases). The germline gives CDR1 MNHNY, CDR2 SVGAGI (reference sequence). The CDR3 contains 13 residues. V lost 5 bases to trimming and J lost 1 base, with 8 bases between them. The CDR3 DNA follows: TGTGCCAGCAGTGTGGACAGTAACTATGGCTACACCTTC. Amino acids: CASSVDSNYGYTF.

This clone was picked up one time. CDR3 coding DNA: TGTGCCAGCAGTGAAGCGCAGGGAATGGGCGAGCAGTACTTC. Its protein is CASSEAQGMGEQYF. The rearrangement links TRBV2 to TRBJ2-7; a weak D match, TRBD1 (5 bases). The V gene's germline CDR1 is SNHLY and CDR2 FYNNEI. This CDR3 has 14 amino acids. The V end was cut by 0 bases, the J end by 6 bases, with 12 bases between.

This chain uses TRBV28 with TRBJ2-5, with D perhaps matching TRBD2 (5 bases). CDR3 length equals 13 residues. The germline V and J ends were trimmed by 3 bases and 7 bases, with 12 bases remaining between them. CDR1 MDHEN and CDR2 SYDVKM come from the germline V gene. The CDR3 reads CASSLEVPRTQYF. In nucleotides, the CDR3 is TGTGCCAGCAGTTTGGAGGTACCCCGGACCCAGTACTTC.

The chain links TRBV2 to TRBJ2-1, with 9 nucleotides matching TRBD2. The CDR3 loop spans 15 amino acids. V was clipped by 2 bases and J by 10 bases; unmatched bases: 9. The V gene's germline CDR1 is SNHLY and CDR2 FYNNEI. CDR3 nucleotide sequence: TGTGCCAGCAGTGAAATAGCGGGGGCAACCGGCGAGCAGTTCTTC. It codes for CASSEIAGATGEQFF.

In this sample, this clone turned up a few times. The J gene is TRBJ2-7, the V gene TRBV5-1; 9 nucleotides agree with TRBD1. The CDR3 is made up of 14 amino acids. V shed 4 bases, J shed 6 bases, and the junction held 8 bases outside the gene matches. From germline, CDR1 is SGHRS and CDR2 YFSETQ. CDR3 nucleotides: TGCGCCAGCAGCACAACAGGGGGCTCACTCGAGCAGTACTTC. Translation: CASSTTGGSLEQYF.

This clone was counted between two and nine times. The CDR3 reads CASSGQGLREGYTF. CDR3 nucleotides: TGTGCCAGCAGCGGCCAGGGCCTTAGGGAAGGCTACACCTTC. V gene TRBV7-9 combines with J gene TRBJ1-2; a weak D match, TRBD1 (5 bases). Trimming left V 5 bases short and J 8 bases short, with 18 bases between. The CDR3 totals 14 residues. The germline V gene encodes CDR1 SEHNR and CDR2 FQNEAQ (reference sequence).

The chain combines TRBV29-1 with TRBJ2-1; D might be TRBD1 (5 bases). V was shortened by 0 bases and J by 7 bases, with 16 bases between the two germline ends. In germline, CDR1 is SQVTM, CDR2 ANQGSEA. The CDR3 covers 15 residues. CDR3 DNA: TGCAGCGTTGAAGAGAGGTATCAGGGTTTGAATGAGCAGTTCTTC. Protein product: CSVEERYQGLNEQFF.

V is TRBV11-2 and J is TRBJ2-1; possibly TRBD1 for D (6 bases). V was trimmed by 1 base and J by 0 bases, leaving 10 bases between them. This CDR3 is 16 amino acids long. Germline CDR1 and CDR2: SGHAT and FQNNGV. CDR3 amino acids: CASSLAPQGSYNEQFF. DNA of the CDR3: TGTGCCAGCAGCTTAGCGCCACAGGGCTCCTACAATGAGCAGTTCTTC.

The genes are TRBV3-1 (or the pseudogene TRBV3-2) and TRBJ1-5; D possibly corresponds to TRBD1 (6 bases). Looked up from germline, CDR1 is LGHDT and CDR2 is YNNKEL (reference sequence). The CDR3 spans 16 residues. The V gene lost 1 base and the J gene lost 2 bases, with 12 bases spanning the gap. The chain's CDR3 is CASSQVPGVGNQPQHF. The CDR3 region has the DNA TGTGCCAGCAGCCAAGTCCCAGGGGTAGGCAATCAGCCCCAGCATTTT.